The rows below give T cell receptor beta chains drawn from one sample of a study of blood T cell repertoires in COVID-19. Sequencing used immunoSEQ multiplex PCR; TCRdb keeps in-frame clones, though not all of them. The repertoire holds 110,000 or so clones, with 75% to 90% as singletons. The sample consisted of peripheral blood. These receptors came from a woman in her thirties or forties with acute or convalescent COVID-19. CDR3s include the opening cysteine and the closing phenylalanine or tryptophan. A D gene is named only where the DNA matches it firmly. Clone size is given for some rows only: seen once, a few or many times, or a class if the clone is expanded.

j_call v_call d_call clone_size cdr3_nt cdr3_aa
TRBJ2-7 TRBV7-2 . . TGTGCCAGCAGCCGCTCTAACGAGCAGTACTTC CASSRSNEQYF
TRBJ2-2 TRBV2 . once TGTGCCAGCAGTGTAGGAGCCGGGGAGCTGTTTTTT CASSVGAGELFF
TRBJ1-2 TRBV5-1 TRBD1 . TGCGCCAGCAGCAACCCGACAGGGAACTATGGCTACACCTTC CASSNPTGNYGYTF
TRBJ1-4 TRBV5-5 . . TGTGCCAGCAGCCCGCGTGAAGTATCAACTAATGAAAAACTGTTTTTT CASSPREVSTNEKLFF
TRBJ1-4 TRBV7-9 TRBD1 . TGTGCCAGCAGCCAGGTGACAGGGGGCTCTGAAAAACTGTTTTTT CASSQVTGGSEKLFF
TRBJ1-2 TRBV2 . . TGTGCCAGCAGCCCCGACAGGCTTAACTATGGCTACACCTTC CASSPDRLNYGYTF
TRBJ2-7 TRBV9 . . TGTGCCAGCAGCCCTACCCTCGGGACAAACGGGGAGCAGTACTTC CASSPTLGTNGEQYF
TRBJ2-5 TRBV7-2 TRBD1 . TGTGCCAGCAGGGGACAGGGGTTCGGGACCCAGTACTTC CASRGQGFGTQYF
TRBJ2-3 TRBV6-5 TRBD1 few TGTGCCAGCAGTCCTGGACAGGACACAGATACGCAGTATTTT CASSPGQDTDTQYF
TRBJ2-1 TRBV2 TRBD1 . TGTGCCAGCAGCGAGGGGGCGGAAATCCCGGAGTTCTTC CASSEGAEIPEFF
TRBJ1-1 TRBV14 . . TGTGCCAGCAGCCAACATCCGTCAGGGGAAGCTTTCTTT CASSQHPSGEAFF
TRBJ2-2 TRBV30 TRBD1 few TGTGCCTGGAACGCAGGACAGGGCAACACCGGGGAGCTGTTTTTT CAWNAGQGNTGELFF
TRBJ2-1 TRBV2 . . TGTGCCAGCAGTGACCGGGGAGGGGGATACAATGAGCAGTTCTTC CASSDRGGGYNEQFF
TRBJ1-3 TRBV7-6 . . TGTGCCAGCAGCCCTGCAGGGGACACCATATATTTT CASSPAGDTIYF
TRBJ1-2 TRBV3-1/TRBV3-2 . . TGTGCCAGCAGCCCCAAGAGGGTCCAGGGAGGCTACTATGGCTACACCTTC CASSPKRVQGGYYGYTF
TRBJ1-6 TRBV30 TRBD1 . TGTGCCTGGAGTCCGACAGGGGATTCACCCCTCCACTTT CAWSPTGDSPLHF
TRBJ1-2 TRBV11-2 . . TGTGCCAGCAGCTTTTCTTCGGACAGTGGCTACACCTTC CASSFSSDSGYTF
TRBJ1-4 TRBV6-1 . . TGTGCCAGCAGTGCTAACGTGAACAGGGTAGCTAATGAAAAACTGTTTTTT CASSANVNRVANEKLFF
TRBJ2-4 TRBV6-2/TRBV6-3 TRBD2 . TGTGCCAGCAGTCCCGGGGGGTTGGCCAAAAACATTCAGTACTTC CASSPGGLAKNIQYF
TRBJ1-1 TRBV19 . . TGTGCCAGTAGTATCCTTGAAGCTTTCTTT CASSILEAFF
TRBJ2-7 TRBV6-6 TRBD2 . TGTGCCAGCAGTTACGGTAGCGGGGCGTCCTACGAGCAGTACTTC CASSYGSGASYEQYF
TRBJ2-7 TRBV10-3 TRBD1 . TGTGCCATCCGGAGACAGGGAAGCTCCTACGAGCAGTACTTC CAIRRQGSSYEQYF
TRBJ1-6 TRBV3-1/TRBV3-2 . . TGTGCCAGCAGCCAAGATCCCATGAATTCACCCCTCCACTTT CASSQDPMNSPLHF
TRBJ1-2 TRBV11-2 TRBD1 . TGTGCCAGCAGCCTACGGACAGGCGGCCTGTATGGCTACACCTTC CASSLRTGGLYGYTF
TRBJ1-2 TRBV4-3 . . TGCGCCAGCAGCCCCGACAGTAACTATGGCTACACCTTC CASSPDSNYGYTF
TRBJ1-2 TRBV6-5 . . TGTGCCAGCACCAACGGAGGAACTGGCTACACCTTC CASTNGGTGYTF
TRBJ1-2 TRBV19 . . TGTGCCAGTAGCGATCCGGGGGGTGTTAACTATGGCTACACCTTC CASSDPGGVNYGYTF
TRBJ2-3 TRBV4-1 TRBD1 once TGCGCCAGCCGTTTTAGACAGGGATCCACAGATACGCAGTATTTT CASRFRQGSTDTQYF
TRBJ2-3 TRBV9 TRBD2 . TGTGCCAGCAGCGACCACAGCGCGGGGGGGCACACAGATACGCAGTATTTT CASSDHSAGGHTDTQYF
TRBJ2-1 TRBV6-5 TRBD2 . TGTGCCAGCACCGGAAGGACTAGCGGGTACAATGAGCAGTTCTTC CASTGRTSGYNEQFF
TRBJ2-7 TRBV5-1 . . TGCGCCAGCAGCGAGGCTAACCCCTACGAGCAGTACTTC CASSEANPYEQYF
TRBJ2-2 TRBV9 . . TGTGCCAGCAGCGTAGATGGGGGCGCGGCAACGACCGGGGAGCTGTTTTTT CASSVDGGAATTGELFF
TRBJ1-1 TRBV19 TRBD1 . TGTGCCAGTGGGGACAGGAGAAACACTGAAGCTTTCTTT CASGDRRNTEAFF
TRBJ1-1 TRBV19 . once TGTGCCAGTAGTTCGGATGGACAGCCGAACACTGAAGCTTTCTTT CASSSDGQPNTEAFF
TRBJ1-1 TRBV30 TRBD1 . TGTGCCTGGAGTAGAGGGACAGCGAACACTGAAGCTTTCTTT CAWSRGTANTEAFF
TRBJ2-3 TRBV13 . . TGTGCCAGCAGCCTTAGGCCAAGGGAGACGCAGTATTTT CASSLRPRETQYF
TRBJ1-3 TRBV19 . once TGTGCCAGTAGTATAAGGGTCAGGGATGGAAACACCATATATTTT CASSIRVRDGNTIYF
TRBJ1-5 TRBV19 . . TGTGCCAGTAGTATTTTTGCGGATCAGCCCCAGCATTTT CASSIFADQPQHF
TRBJ2-3 TRBV9 . . TGTGCCAGCAGCGTAAGGGTTCGGGGAGATACGCAGTATTTT CASSVRVRGDTQYF
TRBJ2-2 TRBV4-2 . few TGTGCCAGCAGCCCCTTCGGAGGGGGGGCGTCCGGGGAGCTGTTTTTT CASSPFGGGASGELFF
TRBJ2-3 TRBV19 TRBD2 . TGTGCCAGTAGTATAGCGGCGGGGGGCACAGATACGCAGTATTTT CASSIAAGGTDTQYF
TRBJ1-2 TRBV12-3/TRBV12-4 . few TGTGCCAGCAGTTGGAGTCCTTTCTATGGCTACACCTTC CASSWSPFYGYTF
TRBJ2-3 TRBV2 . . TGTGCCAGCCAAAGGAGGGGCACAGATACGCAGTATTTT CASQRRGTDTQYF